The clone carrying this TCR beta chain was counted between two and nine times. Its antigen is unidentified. This specimen comes from a study of CD8+ T cells in alopecia areata. Across the study: Tofacitinib was taken orally by treated patients, and the dose was 5 to 10 mg twice daily.

Sequencing used cDNA as its template, made by extracting RNA and reverse transcribing it. Method: immunoSEQ multiplex PCR; TCRdb's copy keeps in-frame clones and lacks some. Of about 210,000 clones in the sample, 66% were seen once. The treatment is: oral pan-JAK inhibitor, 5-10 mg twice daily. Study observations and caveats: Between patients, shared TCR sequences were less clear than in mice. This was possibly due in part to HLA diversity in the patient population. Higher clonality was seen in lesional scalp than in normal scalp, especially in alopecia totalis/universalis.

The CDR3 totals 15 residues. V lost 2 bases and J 1 base, leaving 15 bases between the germline ends. Germline CDR1 reads SQVTM; CDR2 reads ANQGSEA. Sequences were derived from CD4+ T cells sorted from blood, sampled at week 44, from a patient treated with tofacitinib. The J gene is TRBJ2-7, the V gene TRBV29-1, with D perhaps TRBD1 (5 bases). The clonotype was recovered from a human donor with alopecia areata. The CDR3 DNA is TGCAGCGTTGAAACCGGTCTGACAGATTCCTACGAGCAGTACTTC. Protein sequence: CSVETGLTDSYEQYF.